A single sample gave rise to the 13 T cell receptor beta chains below, sequenced in a study of T cell changes during pregnancy in multiple sclerosis. Only in-frame clones appear in the TCRdb table, and some are missing; sequencing was by immunoSEQ multiplex PCR. The sample has about 57,000 clones; 85% to 95% are singletons. The specimen comprised CD4+ T cells from peripheral blood mononuclear cells, sampled in the third trimester of pregnancy. These TCRs come from a female donor with multiple sclerosis, enrolled in a pregnancy study.

The genes are TRBV6-5 and TRBJ2-3; 9 bases line up with TRBD2. This CDR3 is 16 amino acids long. The V gene's germline CDR1 is MNHEY and CDR2 SVGAGI. J lost 0 bases, V lost 4 bases, and 5 bases had no gene match. This CDR3 reads CASSSPAGGSTDTQYF. DNA of the CDR3: TGTGCCAGCAGTTCTCCGGCGGGGGGGAGCACAGATACGCAGTATTTT.

The chain uses TRBV5-8 and TRBJ1-2; D remains ambiguous. Trimming took 3 bases from V and 4 from J, leaving 7 bases between them. Germline V CDR1 and CDR2: SGHTS, YDEGEE. CDR3 size: 12 residues. CDR3 sequence (DNA): TGTGCCAGCAGCTCGATGAGCTATGGCTACACCTTC. As protein: CASSSMSYGYTF.

The gene calls are TRBV7-3 and TRBJ2-7; possibly TRBD1 for D (6 bases). V was shortened by 6 bases and J by 0 bases, with 9 bases between the two germline ends. The germline CDR1 and CDR2 sequences are SGHTA and FQGTGA. This CDR3 region has 13 residues. Here the CDR3 DNA reads TGTGCCAGCAGTATACAGGGCTCCTACGAGCAGTACTTC. Amino acids: CASSIQGSYEQYF.

The J gene is TRBJ2-5, the V gene TRBV7-6; the D is unclear. Per germline, CDR1 SGHVS and CDR2 FNYEAQ. With 1 base removed from V and 7 bases from J, the gap between germline ends came to 16 bases. The CDR3 sequence is 15 residues long. Here the CDR3 DNA reads TGTGCCAGCAGCTTAGTTGGCTACCCCCCGGGGACCCAGTACTTC. The encoded protein is CASSLVGYPPGTQYF.

This clone came up a few times. The V and J genes are TRBV10-1 and TRBJ1-1; TRBD1 is a possible D gene (5 bases). CDR1 WNHNN and CDR2 SYGVQD come from the germline V gene (reference sequence). The CDR3 covers 11 residues. For the CDR3, the DNA is TGCGATGCTTGGGGGGAAGCTGAAGCTTTCTTT. It encodes CDAWGEAEAFF.

This clone was observed once. The chain has TRBV7-9 and TRBJ1-2, with TRBD1 matching 12 bases. The V segment lost 5 bases and the J segment 6 bases; nucleotides outside the gene matches: 7. Per germline, CDR1 SEHNR and CDR2 FQNEAQ (reference sequence). The CDR3 loop spans 15 amino acids. CDR3 region: CASSPGTGGWHGYTF. In DNA, the CDR3 is TGTGCCAGCAGCCCGGGGACAGGGGGCTGGCATGGCTACACCTTC.

The chain carries TRBV27 and TRBJ1-6, with unresolved D. Germline CDR1 MNHEY, CDR2 SMNVEV (reference sequence). The CDR3 is 15 residues long. The V gene lost 5 bases and the J gene lost 0 bases, with 8 bases spanning the gap. DNA of the CDR3: TGTGCCAGCAGTGCGGCTAGCTCCTATAATTCACCCCTCCACTTT. Protein sequence: CASSAASSYNSPLHF.

A remark on this clone: An end of the junction does not agree with germline; a read error may underlie this. The chain has TRBV5-1 and TRBJ2-7; D may be TRBD1 or TRBD2 (5 bases each). The CDR3 runs to 15 residues. Germline assignment: CDR1 SGHRS and CDR2 YFSETQ. DNA for the CDR3: TGCGCCGGCAGCCTGGAGGACATATCCTCTCAAGAGCAGTACTTC. It translates to CAGSLEDISSQEQYF. The full variable domain, rest sourced from reference TRBV5-1 and TRBJ2-7, is KAGVTQTPRYLIKTRGQQVTLSCSPISGHRSVSWYQQTPGQGLQFLFEYFSETQRNKGNFPGRFSGRQFSNSRSEMNVSTLELGDSALYLCAGSLEDISSQEQYFGPGTRLTVT.

The genes are TRBV5-6 and TRBJ1-2; D might be TRBD1 (6 bases). Deletions cut 4 bases from V and 7 bases from J, with 14 bases between. The CDR3 runs 13 residues. CDR1 is SGHDT and CDR2 is YYEEEE in the germline V gene. The CDR3 bases are TGTGCCAGCAGCCTGGCCAGGGGAGTTGGCTACACCTTC. It codes for CASSLARGVGYTF.

Only one count was recorded for this clone. The rearrangement links TRBV7-8 to TRBJ2-5; D uncertain. CDR3 size: 11 residues. V was cut by 5 bases and J by 5 bases, with 6 bases left in between. CDR1 is SGHVS and CDR2 is FQNEAQ in the germline V gene. CDR3 protein: CASSRFETQYF. CDR3 DNA sequence: TGTGCCAGCAGCCGTTTTGAGACCCAGTACTTC.

The J gene is TRBJ2-5, the V gene TRBV7-3; TRBD2 matches at 7 bases. V lost 8 bases and J lost 3; bases outside the gene matches: 9. Germline lookup yields CDR1 SGHTA and CDR2 FQGTGA. CDR3 size: 14 residues. The CDR3 coding sequence is TGTGCCAGCGCAAAAGATGCGGGGGAAGAGACCCAGTACTTC. Its translation is CASAKDAGEETQYF.

This chain joins TRBV7-9 and TRBJ2-5; D might be TRBD2 (7 bases). The CDR3 consists of 16 residues. Per the germline V gene, CDR1 is SEHNR and CDR2 is FQNEAQ (reference sequence). V was trimmed by 5 bases and J by 5 bases, leaving 21 bases between them. The CDR3 reads CASSPNPGGVRETQYF. The CDR3, as DNA: TGTGCCAGCAGCCCTAATCCGGGGGGCGTTAGGGAGACCCAGTACTTC. Variable domain in full (rest from reference TRBV7-9 and TRBJ2-5): DTGVSQNPRHKITKRGQNVTFRCDPISEHNRLYWYRQTLGQGPEFLTYFQNEAQLEKSRLLSDRFSAERPKGSFSTLEIQRTEQGDSAMYLCASSPNPGGVRETQYFGPGTRLLVL.

The rearrangement links TRBV18 to TRBJ1-6, with D perhaps matching TRBD1 (6 bases). With 4 bases removed from V and 7 bases from J, the gap between germline ends came to 14 bases. This CDR3 region has 15 residues. Germline CDR1 KGHSH, CDR2 LQKENI. The CDR3: CASSQTAGANSPLHF. The CDR3 DNA reads as TGTGCCAGCTCACAAACAGCGGGGGCGAATTCACCCCTCCACTTT.